The 31 T cell receptor beta chains reported below all come from one sample, sequenced in a study of regulatory T cells in long-lasting Graves disease. For TCR beta, libraries came from iRepertoire HTBI primers and Arm-PCR of CDR3 regions. MiXCR, applied by TCRdb to the multiplex PCR reads, yields one record per CDR3 protein. The table records under 450,000 distinct CDR3 sequences, roughly 17% of them present only once. Described time point: newly diagnosed GD, antithyroid drugs for less than 3 months. Scientists built the TCR library using RNA that was extracted from PBMCs. These same data were also listed under a study on T cells in Graves' hyperthyroidism and ophthalmopathy.

The source was peripheral blood mononuclear cells (PBMCs), collected at new diagnosis, from a patient treated with antithyroid drugs. These receptors originate from a woman aged 18-29 years with Graves disease.

The chain is built from TRBV7-9 and TRBJ1-2; D not resolved. Deletions cut 6 bases from V and 6 bases from J, with 11 bases between. The CDR3 is made up of 12 amino acids. Per germline, CDR1 SEHNR and CDR2 FQNEAQ (reference sequence). The chain's CDR3 is CASRPSADGYTF. DNA for the CDR3: TGTGCCAGCAGACCCTCAGCGGATGGCTACACCTTC.

The J gene is TRBJ2-3, the V gene TRBV3-1, with 9 bases aligning to TRBD1. This CDR3 comprises 16 residues. After removal of 2 bases from V and 4 bases from J, the junction contained 7 bases not matched to a gene. Per germline, CDR1 LGHDT and CDR2 YNNKEL (reference sequence). CDR3 DNA sequence: TGTGCCAGCAGCCAATCCTCGGGACAGGGCGCAGATACGCAGTATTTT. This sequence encodes CASSQSSGQGADTQYF.

In its sample, this clonotype was seen many times. The V gene is TRBV28, the J gene TRBJ1-2; 10 positions agree with TRBD1. The V gene end was trimmed by 5 bases and the J gene end by 4 bases; junction bases not matched to a gene: 7. Per the germline V gene, CDR1 is MDHEN and CDR2 is SYDVKM. The CDR3 has 15 residues. This CDR3 reads CASSESGTGAYGYTF. In nucleotides, the CDR3 is TGTGCCAGCAGTGAATCCGGGACAGGGGCCTATGGCTACACCTTC.

This clonotype has a count of ten or more. V usage is TRBV3-1 and J usage is TRBJ2-3, with TRBD2 identical over 11 bases. Germline assignment: CDR1 LGHDT and CDR2 YNNKEL (reference sequence). The junction had 6 bases not matched to a gene; V was cut back by 3 bases and J by 7 bases. The CDR3 consists of 15 residues. The CDR3 reads CASSQPGLAAHTQYF. The CDR3 nucleotides read TGTGCCAGCAGCCAGCCGGGACTAGCGGCACATACGCAGTATTTT.

The chain joins TRBV7-9 to TRBJ2-2, with 7 bases that match TRBD1. The CDR3 is 14 residues long. Germline V gene sequence: CDR1 SEHNR, CDR2 FQNEAQ (reference sequence). After removal of 5 bases from V and 5 bases from J, the junction contained 5 bases not matched to a gene. CDR3 in DNA: TGTGCCAGCAGCAGGGGGCAGCGGACCGGGGAGCTGTTTTTT. The encoded protein is CASSRGQRTGELFF.

The chain recombines TRBV10-3 with TRBJ1-1; D gene unclear. The V gene lost 6 bases and the J gene lost 3 bases, with 11 bases spanning the gap. The CDR3 consists of 13 residues. Germline V gives CDR1 ENHRY, CDR2 SYGVKD. In DNA, the CDR3 is TGTGCCATCAGCCGCACCGGGGACACTGAAGCTTTCTTT. This translates into CAISRTGDTEAFF.

This clonotype was observed at least ten times. The chain has TRBV20-1 and TRBJ2-7, with a tentative D call TRBD2 (7 bases). CDR3 size: 17 residues. Deletions cut 5 bases from V and 2 bases from J, with 25 bases between. Germline V CDR1 and CDR2: DFQATT, SNEGSKA (reference sequence). In DNA form, the CDR3 reads TGCAGTGCTCCCACCCAAGAGGGGGGGAGGATACCCTACGAGCAGTACTTC. This sequence encodes CSAPTQEGGRIPYEQYF.

This chain joins TRBV13 and TRBJ2-7; D is possibly TRBD1 or TRBD2 (6 bases each). The germline V and J ends were trimmed by 5 bases and 0 bases, with 23 bases remaining between them. The CDR3 spans 18 residues. Germline V gives CDR1 PRHDT, CDR2 FYEKMQ (reference sequence). CDR3 protein: CASSRGRGGRGSSYEQYF. The DNA of the CDR3 is TGTGCCAGCAGCCGGGGCAGGGGAGGTCGGGGGAGCTCCTACGAGCAGTACTTC.

This clonotype has at least ten counts. The chain employs TRBV24-1 and TRBJ2-7; 8 bases line up with TRBD1. Germline V gene lookup returns CDR1 KGHDR and CDR2 SFDVKD. CDR3 size: 14 residues. The trim removed 3 bases at V and 5 bases at J, leaving 5 bases unmatched. For the CDR3, the DNA is TGTGCCACCAGTGATAGGACAGGGTTCCACGAGCAGTACTTC. Residues: CATSDRTGFHEQYF.

CDR3 DNA: TGCAGTGCTCGTAGGACCGCGTATGGCTACACCTTC. Amino acids: CSARRTAYGYTF. This chain connects TRBV20-1 to TRBJ1-2, with D uncertain. The CDR3 extends over 12 amino acids. V dropped 5 bases and J dropped 5 bases, with 12 bases sitting between them. Germline-derived CDR1 and CDR2 are DFQATT and SNEGSKA (reference sequence).

This clonotype was counted many times. V usage is TRBV12-3 or TRBV12-4 and J usage is TRBJ1-1; D is perhaps TRBD1 (5 bases). With 6 bases removed from V and 1 base from J, the gap between germline ends came to 12 bases. The CDR3 has 14 amino acids. In DNA, the CDR3 is TGTGCCAGCAGCTCTCGGGGGGGGAACACTGAAGCTTTCTTT. Residues: CASSSRGGNTEAFF.

This clonotype was observed a few times. The chain uses TRBV4-2 and TRBJ1-2, with D unresolved. The germline V and J ends were trimmed by 0 bases and 8 bases, with 10 bases remaining between them. The CDR3 sequence is 13 residues long. CDR1 and CDR2 (germline): LGHNA, YNFKEQ. The CDR3, as DNA: TGTGCCAGCAGCCAAGATCCCCCGGGCGGCTACACCTTC. Encoded protein: CASSQDPPGGYTF.

This clonotype has only a few counts. V and J are TRBV5-1 and TRBJ2-5; D is perhaps TRBD2 (6 bases). CDR3 length: 14 residues. Trimming took 0 bases from V and 5 from J, leaving 11 bases between them. The germline V gene encodes CDR1 SGHRS and CDR2 YFSETQ. DNA for the CDR3: TGCGCCAGCAGCTTGGTATCCGGAGGGGAGACCCAGTACTTC. Translating it yields CASSLVSGGETQYF.

This clonotype turned up a few times. This chain links TRBV29-1 with TRBJ2-4; 8 positions agree with TRBD1. J lost 15 bases, V lost 5 bases, and 9 bases had no gene match. Germline V gene data show CDR1 as SQVTM and CDR2 as ANQGSEA. The CDR3 extends over 11 amino acids. The CDR3 coding sequence is TGCAGCGTTCGGCAGCAGGGGGCTCCGTACTTC. Translation: CSVRQQGAPYF.

The V and J genes are TRBV4-2 and TRBJ2-3; 7 bases align to TRBD2. The V gene end was trimmed by 0 bases and the J gene end by 4 bases; junction bases not matched to a gene: 10. Germline loops: CDR1 LGHNA, CDR2 YNFKEQ. The CDR3 consists of 17 residues. The CDR3, as DNA: TGTGCCAGCAGCCAAGATGGTTGGGCTAGCGGTTCAGATACGCAGTATTTT. It translates to CASSQDGWASGSDTQYF.

This clonotype occurred many times. The rearrangement uses TRBV3-1 and TRBJ2-3; possibly TRBD2 for D (5 bases). Germline CDR1 and CDR2: LGHDT and YNNKEL (reference sequence). This CDR3 comprises 14 residues. Trimming stripped 6 bases from V and 0 bases from J, with 10 bases between. The CDR3 protein is CASSQPGSTDTQYF. DNA of the CDR3: TGTGCCAGCAGTCAGCCGGGGAGCACAGATACGCAGTATTTT.

CDR3 residues: CSARDPSGTGGHQPQHF. In DNA, the CDR3 is TGCAGTGCTAGGGACCCCTCGGGGACAGGGGGCCATCAGCCCCAGCATTTT. V is TRBV20-1 and J is TRBJ1-5; 12 bases agree with TRBD1. Germline CDR1 reads DFQATT; CDR2 reads SNEGSKA (reference sequence). Trimming cost V 3 bases and J 5 bases; bases outside gene matches: 11. This CDR3 comprises 17 residues.

This clonotype was seen many times. The chain combines TRBV2 with TRBJ1-1, with D possibly TRBD1 on 5 matching bases. V was clipped by 9 bases and J by 4 bases, with 12 bases between them. The V gene's germline CDR1 is SNHLY and CDR2 FYNNEI. The CDR3 is made up of 12 amino acids. The CDR3 DNA follows: TGTGCCAGTGTACAGGTCGGCACTGAAGCTTTCTTT. It encodes CASVQVGTEAFF. The full variable domain, with the rest looked up from reference TRBV2 and TRBJ1-1, is EPEVTQTPSHQVTQMGQEVILRCVPISNHLYFYWYRQILGQKVEFLVSFYNNEISEKSEIFDDQFSVERPDGSNFTLKIRSTKLEDSAMYFCASVQVGTEAFFGQGTRLTVV.

This clonotype was observed a handful of times. This chain connects TRBV6-2 or TRBV6-3 to TRBJ2-2; 9 positions match TRBD1. This CDR3 comprises 16 residues. Germline CDR1 reads MNHEY; CDR2 reads SVGEGT. The V segment lost 9 bases and the J segment 6 bases; nucleotides outside the gene matches: 14. CDR3 DNA sequence: TGTGCCAGTGGGGATCGTCGGGGGACAGGGCCCGGGGAGCTGTTTTTT. Protein: CASGDRRGTGPGELFF.

The chain links TRBV6-2 or TRBV6-3 to TRBJ2-7, with 13 bases that match TRBD2. The CDR3 length is 18 residues. J was trimmed by 1 base and V by 4 bases; bases with no gene match: 10. Germline-derived CDR1 and CDR2 are MNHEY and SVGEGT. This CDR3 reads CASSSRGLAGILSYEQYF. The CDR3 coding sequence is TGTGCCAGCAGTTCTAGGGGACTAGCGGGGATCTTATCCTACGAGCAGTACTTC.

As regards this clonotype: This sequence may be a read error, since a much larger clone differs from it by one base. CDR3 amino acids: CASSLTGQNTGELFF. In DNA form, the CDR3 reads TGTGCCAGCAGTTTAACAGGGCAGAACACCGGGGAGCTGTTTTTT. The rearrangement links TRBV27 to TRBJ2-2, with a tentative D call TRBD1 (6 bases). The germline CDR1 and CDR2 sequences are MNHEY and SMNVEV (reference sequence). The V and J ends lost 2 bases and 1 base respectively, with 8 bases between them. The CDR3 consists of 15 residues.

This clonotype has ten or more counts. The J gene is TRBJ2-1, the V gene TRBV7-9, with D possibly TRBD2 on 5 matching bases. This CDR3 comprises 16 residues. With 2 bases removed from V and 5 bases from J, the gap between germline ends came to 16 bases. The germline CDR1 and CDR2 sequences are SEHNR and FQNEAQ (reference sequence). CDR3 region: CASSLQGLIGNNEQFF. In DNA form, the CDR3 reads TGTGCCAGCAGCTTACAAGGACTCATAGGGAACAATGAGCAGTTCTTC. Supplemented by reference TRBV7-9 and TRBJ2-1, the full variable domain reads DTGVSQNPRHKITKRGQNVTFRCDPISEHNRLYWYRQTLGQGPEFLTYFQNEAQLEKSRLLSDRFSAERPKGSFSTLEIQRTEQGDSAMYLCASSLQGLIGNNEQFFGPGTRLTVL.

There are many counts of this clonotype. The chain combines TRBV3-1 with TRBJ2-1; 10 bases align to TRBD2. The CDR3 loop spans 19 amino acids. Germline V gene data show CDR1 as LGHDT and CDR2 as YNNKEL (reference sequence). The V segment lost 5 bases and the J segment 0 bases; nucleotides outside the gene matches: 13. CDR3 nucleotide sequence: TGTGCCAGCAGCTCTCGGACTAGCGGACCTTCCAGCTCCTACAATGAGCAGTTCTTC. This gives the protein CASSSRTSGPSSSYNEQFF.

This rearrangement joins TRBV28 to TRBJ2-1; 7 bases line up with TRBD1. V lost 5 bases and J lost 4; bases outside the gene matches: 5. The CDR3 spans 14 residues. From germline, CDR1 is MDHEN and CDR2 SYDVKM. In DNA, the CDR3 is TGTGCCAGCAGTAGAGGGGACAGATACAATGAGCAGTTCTTC. Its protein is CASSRGDRYNEQFF.

This clonotype was recorded at least ten times. V is TRBV6-1 and J is TRBJ1-2, with a weak D call TRBD1 (5 bases). This CDR3 is 14 amino acids long. V lost 7 bases and J lost 4, with 16 bases in between. In germline, CDR1 is MNHNS, CDR2 SASEGT. The CDR3 region has the DNA TGTGCCAGCACCAAGGGGTTATCCGTCTATGGCTACACCTTC. Amino acid sequence: CASTKGLSVYGYTF.

This clonotype was seen more than once but under ten times. This sequence joins TRBV7-9 and TRBJ1-1; 7 nucleotides line up with TRBD1. V shed 0 bases, J shed 11 bases, and the junction held 9 bases outside the gene matches. CDR1 and CDR2 (germline): SEHNR, FQNEAQ (reference sequence). This CDR3 is 14 amino acids long. The CDR3 loop is CASSLAATTGAAFF. The CDR3 region has the DNA TGTGCCAGCAGCTTAGCCGCCACTACAGGGGCGGCTTTCTTT.

This chain uses TRBV6-5 with TRBJ1-5; unclear D gene. Germline V CDR1 and CDR2: MNHEY, SVGAGI. The V end was cut by 4 bases, the J end by 0 bases, with 7 bases between. This CDR3 is built from 14 residues. In nucleotides, the CDR3 is TGTGCCAGCAGTTCCCGGATTAGCAATCAGCCCCAGCATTTT. The encoded protein is CASSSRISNQPQHF.

This clonotype was counted a few times. This chain uses TRBV9 with TRBJ2-3; 7 bases match TRBD2. V trimming: 6 bases; J trimming: 4 bases; junction bases outside the gene matches: 8. This CDR3 has 14 residues. Per germline, CDR1 SGDLS and CDR2 YYNGEE. DNA of the CDR3: TGTGCCAGCACCAGAGCGGGGCCGCCAGATACGCAGTATTTT. It specifies CASTRAGPPDTQYF.

This clonotype has at least ten counts. The chain has TRBV7-8 and TRBJ2-5; D remains unclear. Trimming cost V 5 bases and J 2 bases, with 18 bases left between them. The CDR3 consists of 16 residues. CDR1 is SGHVS and CDR2 is FQNEAQ in the germline V gene. CDR3 loop: CASSPRTRAVQETQYF. In DNA, the CDR3 is TGTGCCAGCAGCCCCCGGACCCGGGCGGTTCAAGAGACCCAGTACTTC.

In this sample, this clonotype turned up many times. The V and J genes are TRBV20-1 and TRBJ2-7; a weak D match, TRBD1 (6 bases). Germline CDR1 is DFQATT and CDR2 is SNEGSKA (reference sequence). The CDR3 has 12 residues. V lost 4 bases and J lost 1, with 8 bases in between. The CDR3 region has the DNA TGCAGTGCTAACCAGGGGTCCTACGAGCAGTACTTC. It specifies CSANQGSYEQYF.

This clonotype occurred many times. The V and J genes are TRBV20-1 and TRBJ2-1, with 11 positions matching TRBD2. Germline CDR1 is DFQATT and CDR2 is SNEGSKA (reference sequence). With 0 bases clipped from V and 6 bases from J, the junction kept 10 bases outside the gene matches. The CDR3 has 17 residues. The CDR3, as DNA: TGCAGTGCTAGAGATTTTTCCGGTAGCGGGAGGGCCAATGAGCAGTTCTTC. Translation: CSARDFSGSGRANEQFF.